Listed below are T cell receptor beta chains from one sample, sequenced in a study of blood T cells in healthy people across ages. Using its own MiXCR run on the 5' RACE reads, TCRdb lists one record per CDR3 protein. The sample includes approximately 810,000 distinct CDR3 sequences, roughly 34% of them seen just once. The source material was blood. These receptor sequences come from a man younger than 30 in good health. Each CDR3 is given with its conserved first and last residue. The order of the fields is CDR3 protein, CDR3 DNA, D gene, V gene, clone size, J gene. A D gene is named only where the DNA matches it firmly. The listing skips clone size in some rows; elsewhere it reads once, few, many or a size class.

CDR3: CASSRGAGTGANVLTF
DNA: TGCGCCAGCAGCCGGGGGGCAGGGACTGGGGCCAACGTCCTGACTTTC
D: -
V: TRBV5-1
size: few
J: TRBJ2-6

CDR3: CASSKGQVGVGYTF
DNA: TGTGCCAGTAGTAAAGGTCAGGTGGGAGTGGGCTACACCTTC
D: -
V: TRBV19
size: -
J: TRBJ1-2

CDR3: CASSFGPGNQPQHF
DNA: TGTGCCAGCAGTTTTGGGCCGGGGAATCAGCCCCAGCATTTT
D: -
V: TRBV12-3/TRBV12-4
size: many
J: TRBJ1-5

CDR3: CASSYVGSEETQYF
DNA: TGTGCCAGCAGTTACGTCGGGAGTGAGGAGACCCAGTACTTC
D: -
V: TRBV6-2/TRBV6-3
size: -
J: TRBJ2-5

CDR3: CSARVSGRMSLNEQYF
DNA: TGCAGTGCTAGAGTGAGCGGGAGGATGAGTTTAAATGAGCAGTACTTC
D: TRBD2
V: TRBV20-1
size: few
J: TRBJ2-7

CDR3: CASSQGWTGHYEQYF
DNA: TGCGCCAGCAGCCAAGGGTGGACAGGTCACTACGAGCAGTACTTC
D: TRBD1
V: TRBV4-3
size: -
J: TRBJ2-7

CDR3: CASSSLGSTEAFF
DNA: TGTGCCAGCAGTTCACTCGGCAGCACTGAAGCTTTCTTT
D: -
V: TRBV12-3/TRBV12-4
size: -
J: TRBJ1-1

CDR3: CASSPPGQGTGYTF
DNA: TGTGCCAGCAGCCCACCGGGACAGGGAACTGGCTACACCTTC
D: TRBD1
V: TRBV3-1
size: -
J: TRBJ1-2

CDR3: CASSQDPGTTPLEQYF
DNA: TGTGCCAGCAGCCAAGATCCGGGAACAACCCCGCTTGAGCAGTACTTC
D: -
V: TRBV4-2
size: few
J: TRBJ2-7

CDR3: CASSDGSGSDGYTF
DNA: TGTGCCAGCAGTGACGGGTCTGGATCGGATGGCTACACCTTC
D: -
V: TRBV6-5
size: -
J: TRBJ1-2

CDR3: CASTPSGNTIYF
DNA: TGTGCCAGCACCCCCTCTGGAAACACCATATATTTT
D: -
V: TRBV28
size: -
J: TRBJ1-3

CDR3: CASSRLGKTRPNQETQYF
DNA: TGTGCCAGCAGTAGACTCGGGAAAACCCGACCCAACCAAGAGACCCAGTACTTC
D: -
V: TRBV6-2/TRBV6-3
size: -
J: TRBJ2-5

CDR3: CASSPWSSVNTEAFF
DNA: TGTGCCAGCAGCCCCTGGTCCAGCGTGAACACTGAAGCTTTCTTT
D: -
V: TRBV7-2
size: -
J: TRBJ1-1

CDR3: CASSYFGTGDHTEAFF
DNA: TGTGCCAGCAGTTACTTCGGGACAGGGGACCACACTGAAGCTTTCTTT
D: TRBD1
V: TRBV6-6
size: -
J: TRBJ1-1

CDR3: CASSHAGNNSPLHF
DNA: TGTGCCAGCAGCCACGCCGGGAATAATTCACCCCTCCACTTT
D: -
V: TRBV14
size: once
J: TRBJ1-6

CDR3: CASSLVVGSITEAFF
DNA: TGTGCCAGCAGCTTGGTCGTGGGCAGTATAACTGAAGCTTTCTTT
D: -
V: TRBV5-5
size: -
J: TRBJ1-1

CDR3: CASSPGVRQPQHF
DNA: TGTGCCAGCAGTCCAGGGGTGCGTCAGCCCCAGCATTTT
D: -
V: TRBV7-2
size: few
J: TRBJ1-5

CDR3: CSAAAGGGTEAFF
DNA: TGCAGTGCTGCCGCGGGGGGGGGCACTGAAGCTTTCTTT
D: -
V: TRBV20-1
size: -
J: TRBJ1-1

CDR3: CASSFPRRGGYTF
DNA: TGTGCCAGCAGTTTCCCCCGAAGGGGGGGCTACACCTTC
D: -
V: TRBV12-3/TRBV12-4
size: -
J: TRBJ1-2

CDR3: CASNHLGADSNEKLFF
DNA: TGTGCCAGCAACCATTTGGGCGCAGATTCTAATGAAAAACTGTTTTTT
D: -
V: TRBV12-3/TRBV12-4
size: few
J: TRBJ1-4

CDR3: CASSLGVGNEQFF
DNA: TGTGCCAGCAGCTTAGGCGTTGGCAATGAGCAGTTCTTC
D: -
V: TRBV7-2
size: many
J: TRBJ2-1

CDR3: CASSRENLYGYTF
DNA: TGTGCCAGTAGTCGTGAGAATCTCTATGGCTACACCTTC
D: -
V: TRBV19
size: few
J: TRBJ1-2